Listed below are T cell receptor beta chains from one sample, sequenced in a study of T-cell memory formation after mild COVID-19. TCRdb re-called the 5' RACE reads through MiXCR, storing one row per CDR3 protein. The sample holds roughly 610,000 distinct CDR3 sequences, 15% to 20% seen once. Sequencing was done on a sample of PBMCs or a T cell subset sorted from them (not recorded which). Every receptor here comes from an adult woman who had mild COVID-19 (a few samples of this study predate the infection). Cell type and time point are not known. Each CDR3 is given with its conserved first and last residue. The D gene is left open where the match is weak. Expanded clones get a size class; other rows say once, few or many, or leave the size out.

abundance,v_gene,d_gene,j_gene,CDR3aa,CDR3nt
many,TRBV11-1,NA,TRBJ2-1,CASSLALRDEQFF,TGTGCCAGCAGCTTAGCGTTAAGAGATGAGCAGTTCTTC
few,TRBV24-1,TRBD2,TRBJ2-5,CATSDPGGPGETQYF,TGTGCCACCAGTGATCCGGGAGGCCCTGGCGAGACCCAGTACTTC
few,TRBV18,TRBD2,TRBJ2-1,CASSPGRANEQFF,TGTGCCAGCTCACCCGGGAGGGCCAATGAGCAGTTCTTC
NA,TRBV20-1,TRBD2,TRBJ2-3,CSARVSRGARESTGTDTQYF,TGCAGTGCTAGAGTTAGTCGCGGGGCGCGGGAGTCGACGGGCACAGATACGCAGTATTTT
NA,TRBV24-1,NA,TRBJ2-3,CATSEYTASRPDTQYF,TGTGCCACCAGTGAGTACACGGCCTCACGACCAGATACGCAGTATTTT
NA,TRBV15,TRBD1,TRBJ2-5,CATSRLLDRGSVKTQYF,TGTGCCACCAGCAGACTACTGGACAGGGGGAGCGTGAAGACCCAGTACTTC
few,TRBV12-3/TRBV12-4,TRBD2,TRBJ2-1,CASNVVVLAGGPKQFF,TGTGCCAGCAACGTTGTGGTGCTAGCGGGAGGGCCGAAGCAGTTCTTC
few,TRBV21-1,NA,TRBJ2-4,CASSKELGVAKNIQYF,TGTGCCAGCAGCAAAGAGTTAGGAGTAGCCAAAAACATTCAGTACTTC
NA,TRBV2,NA,TRBJ2-1,CASRSSDNEQFF,TGTGCCAGCAGATCCTCGGACAATGAGCAGTTCTTC
NA,TRBV30,NA,TRBJ2-1,CAWSVKTSSYNEQFF,TGTGCCTGGAGTGTAAAAACGAGCTCCTACAATGAGCAGTTCTTC
few,TRBV12-3/TRBV12-4,NA,TRBJ2-5,CASSFSVGETQYF,TGTGCCAGCAGTTTTTCGGTCGGGGAGACCCAGTACTTC
NA,TRBV3-1,TRBD2,TRBJ2-3,CASSHVAGGTDTQYF,TGTGCCAGCAGCCACGTAGCGGGGGGCACAGATACGCAGTATTTT
NA,TRBV2,NA,TRBJ2-2,CASSETGTGELFF,TGTGCCAGCAGTGAAACCGGCACCGGGGAGCTGTTTTTT
few,TRBV3-1,TRBD1,TRBJ2-2,CASRLTGANTGELFF,TGTGCCAGCAGGCTCACAGGGGCTAACACCGGGGAGCTGTTTTTT
few,TRBV5-1,NA,TRBJ2-5,CASSPAEGVQETQYF,TGCGCCAGCAGCCCGGCCGAAGGAGTACAAGAGACCCAGTACTTC
NA,TRBV30,TRBD2,TRBJ2-3,CARDDTSGRPADTQYF,TGTGCCCGCGACGATACTAGCGGGCGCCCCGCAGATACGCAGTATTTT
NA,TRBV7-9,NA,TRBJ1-3,CASSSRGGNTIYF,TGTGCCAGCAGCTCCCGTGGGGGAAACACCATATATTTT
NA,TRBV5-1,TRBD1,TRBJ1-1,CASSPWTGQGITEAFF,TGCGCCAGCAGCCCTTGGACGGGACAGGGGATCACTGAAGCTTTCTTT
few,TRBV20-1,NA,TRBJ2-7,CSAIDRPGYYEQYF,TGCAGTGCTATCGACAGGCCCGGGTACTACGAGCAGTACTTC
NA,TRBV5-1,TRBD2,TRBJ2-7,CASSPRLASNYEQYF,TGCGCCAGCAGCCCTCGACTAGCGAGTAATTACGAGCAGTACTTC
once,TRBV6-2/TRBV6-3,TRBD1,TRBJ2-7,CASSPTGVNEQYF,TGTGCCAGCAGTCCGACAGGGGTCAACGAGCAGTACTTC
NA,TRBV12-3/TRBV12-4,NA,TRBJ1-3,CASSLGRGLFGNTIYF,TGTGCCAGCAGTTTAGGCCGGGGGCTATTTGGAAACACCATATATTTT
NA,TRBV20-1,NA,TRBJ1-2,CSARPIYGYTF,TGCAGTGCTAGACCCATCTATGGCTACACCTTC
NA,TRBV19,NA,TRBJ1-5,CASSIRIDQPQHF,TGTGCCAGTAGTATTCGCATTGATCAGCCCCAGCATTTT
NA,TRBV4-2,TRBD2,TRBJ2-3,CASSQVSGGDSSTDTQYF,TGTGCCAGCAGCCAAGTTAGCGGGGGTGATTCTAGCACAGATACGCAGTATTTT
NA,TRBV7-9,TRBD2,TRBJ2-5,CASSSSGRAPQETQYF,TGTGCCAGCAGCTCTAGCGGGAGGGCCCCCCAAGAGACCCAGTACTTC
NA,TRBV6-5,NA,TRBJ2-5,CACSSNDPQETQYF,TGTGCCTGCAGTTCGAACGACCCACAAGAGACCCAGTACTTC
few,TRBV18,NA,TRBJ1-5,CASSPQGGGQPQHF,TGTGCCAGCTCACCACAGGGGGGAGGCCAGCCCCAGCATTTT
NA,TRBV7-9,TRBD1,TRBJ2-7,CASSLKGQASYEQYF,TGTGCCAGCAGCTTAAAAGGACAGGCCTCCTACGAGCAGTACTTC
few,TRBV12-3/TRBV12-4,TRBD2,TRBJ2-1,CASNGLAGDHNEQFF,TGTGCCAGCAACGGACTAGCGGGAGACCACAATGAGCAGTTCTTC
few,TRBV6-2/TRBV6-3,TRBD2,TRBJ2-7,CASTKTQAGGSSYEQYF,TGTGCCAGCACCAAGACTCAAGCGGGGGGAAGCTCCTACGAGCAGTACTTC